This T cell receptor (beta chain) comes out of a study of blood T cell repertoires in COVID-19. Looking at the study overall: Samples of COVID-19 (acute and convalescent) were obtained from the United States, Italy and Spain. T cells, B-cell-depleted T cells, or PBMCs supplied cDNA or gDNA.

The germline V gene encodes CDR1 MNHEY and CDR2 SMNVEV (reference sequence). The V segment lost 0 bases and the J segment 6 bases; nucleotides outside the gene matches: 13. This CDR3 contains 18 residues. Profiling relied on immunoSEQ multiplex PCR, and the TCRdb table lists in-frame clones only, not all of them. The table records 200,000 or so clones, approximately 85% of them present only once. Sample: peripheral blood. The J gene is TRBJ2-3, the V gene TRBV27; 9 nucleotides match TRBD2. This receptor was identified in a woman between 65 and 79 years old with active or convalescent COVID-19. CDR3 residues: CASSLSSRPSGMGDTQYF. The CDR3 region has the DNA TGTGCCAGCAGTTTATCTTCTCGTCCTAGCGGGATGGGGGATACGCAGTATTTT.